The 29 T cell receptor beta chains in this list originate from one sample, sequenced in a study of blood T cell repertoires in COVID-19. Using immunoSEQ multiplex PCR, the repertoire was profiled, and TCRdb retains in-frame clones only, with some absent. The profile shows around 62,000 clones, 80% to 90% of them singletons. Sequencing used peripheral blood. These receptors were collected from a woman between 55 and 75 years old with COVID-19, enrolled during active disease.

V usage is TRBV7-9 and J usage is TRBJ2-5, with 7 bases that match TRBD1. The CDR3 sequence is 15 residues long. The V gene end was trimmed by 5 bases and the J gene end by 5 bases; junction bases not matched to a gene: 11. Germline CDR1 SEHNR, CDR2 FQNEAQ (reference sequence). This CDR3 reads CASSPEGAVEETQYF. CDR3 coding DNA: TGTGCCAGCAGCCCTGAGGGGGCCGTGGAGGAGACCCAGTACTTC. Variable domain in full (rest from reference TRBV7-9 and TRBJ2-5): DTGVSQNPRHKITKRGQNVTFRCDPISEHNRLYWYRQTLGQGPEFLTYFQNEAQLEKSRLLSDRFSAERPKGSFSTLEIQRTEQGDSAMYLCASSPEGAVEETQYFGPGTRLLVL.

The V call is TRBV19, the J call TRBJ2-3; 9 bases are shared with TRBD2. CDR3 size: 16 residues. Per germline, CDR1 LNHDA and CDR2 SQIVND (reference sequence). V lost 3 bases, J lost 4 bases, and 8 bases stayed unmatched. The CDR3: CASSMGSGRGADTQYF. The CDR3 nucleotides read TGTGCCAGTAGTATGGGTAGCGGGAGAGGGGCAGATACGCAGTATTTT. Full variable domain (remainder filled in from reference TRBV19 and TRBJ2-3): DGGITQSPKYLFRKEGQNVTLSCEQNLNHDAMYWYRQDPGQGLRLIYYSQIVNDFQKGDIAEGYSVSREKKESFPLTVTSAQKNPTAFYLCASSMGSGRGADTQYFGPGTRLTVL.

The chain joins TRBV9 to TRBJ2-2, with D tentatively TRBD1 (6 bases). This CDR3 has 14 residues. In germline, CDR1 is SGDLS, CDR2 YYNGEE. V lost 4 bases and J lost 5, with 12 bases in between. The CDR3 loop reads CASSLSQGTGELFF. The CDR3 DNA follows: TGTGCCAGCAGCCTCTCCCAGGGGACCGGGGAGCTGTTTTTT. Full variable domain (rest looked up from reference TRBV9 and TRBJ2-2): DSGVTQTPKHLITATGQRVTLRCSPRSGDLSVYWYQQSLDQGLQFLIQYYNGEERAKGNILERFSAQQFPDLHSELNLSSLELGDSALYFCASSLSQGTGELFFGEGSRLTVL.

The rearrangement links TRBV7-8 to TRBJ2-2; D is uncertain. This CDR3 has 14 residues. V lost 6 bases and J 6 bases, leaving 14 bases between the germline ends. Germline lookup yields CDR1 SGHVS and CDR2 FQNEAQ. This chain's CDR3 is CASRMYLVPGELFF. CDR3 DNA sequence: TGTGCCAGCAGAATGTATCTTGTCCCCGGGGAGCTGTTTTTT. Full variable domain (missing parts from reference TRBV7-8 and TRBJ2-2): GAGVSQSPRYKVAKRGQDVALRCDPISGHVSLFWYQQALGQGPEFLTYFQNEAQLDKSGLPSDRFFAERPEGSVSTLKIQRTQQEDSAVYLCASRMYLVPGELFFGEGSRLTVL.

The CDR3 bases are TGTGCCAGCCGTCCAAACAGGGGCGGCACTGAAGCTTTCTTT. It yields the protein CASRPNRGGTEAFF. The chain has TRBV28 and TRBJ1-1, with TRBD1 matching 7 bases. The CDR3 has 14 residues. CDR1 and CDR2 (germline): MDHEN, SYDVKM. V lost 8 bases and J lost 4; bases outside the gene matches: 10. The whole variable domain, filled in from reference TRBV28 and TRBJ1-1, reads DVKVTQSSRYLVKRTGEKVFLECVQDMDHENMFWYRQDPGLGLRLIYFSYDVKMKEKGDIPEGYSVSREKKERFSLILESASTNQTSMYLCASRPNRGGTEAFFGQGTRLTVV.

V gene TRBV5-4 combines with J gene TRBJ2-3; 8 nucleotides line up with TRBD1. CDR3 size: 14 residues. After removal of 4 bases from V and 6 bases from J, the junction contained 7 bases not matched to a gene. Germline CDR1 is SGHNT and CDR2 is YYREEE (reference sequence). The CDR3 protein is CASSPGTGTDTQYF. CDR3 nucleotide sequence: TGTGCCAGCAGCCCGGGGACAGGTACTGATACGCAGTATTTT.

The rearrangement uses TRBV19 and TRBJ2-1, with D perhaps matching TRBD1 (6 bases). CDR1 LNHDA and CDR2 SQIVND come from the germline V gene (reference sequence). The CDR3 loop spans 13 amino acids. Trimming took off 4 bases at V and 6 bases at J, with 10 bases between the two ends. The DNA of the CDR3 is TGTGCCAGTAGTAACGGACAGCGCAATGAGCAGTTCTTC. Its protein is CASSNGQRNEQFF.

The chain is built from TRBV4-2 and TRBJ2-1; 8 positions match TRBD2. The CDR3 runs 16 residues. Germline V gene data show CDR1 as LGHNA and CDR2 as YNFKEQ. V lost 4 bases, J lost 3 bases, and 8 bases stayed unmatched. The CDR3 sequence: CASSLYSGGDYNEQFF. The CDR3 coding sequence is TGTGCCAGCAGCCTTTACAGCGGGGGCGACTACAATGAGCAGTTCTTC.

Only one count was recorded for this clone. The chain uses TRBV30 and TRBJ1-6; D perhaps matches TRBD1 (6 bases). Germline V gene sequence: CDR1 GTSNPN, CDR2 SVGIG (reference sequence). The V gene lost 4 bases and the J gene lost 0 bases, with 13 bases spanning the gap. The CDR3 spans 16 residues. CDR3 nucleotides: TGTGCCTGGAAGTTAACAGGGAGCTCCTATAATTCACCCCTCCACTTT. Translating gives CAWKLTGSSYNSPLHF.

This clone occurred once. The CDR3 region has the DNA TGTGCCAGCAGCTTGCAGGGGGCAAAAGCTTTCTTT. Its protein is CASSLQGAKAFF. This chain links TRBV7-9 with TRBJ1-1; TRBD1 agrees at 8 bases. This CDR3 has 12 amino acids. Germline V gene lookup returns CDR1 SEHNR and CDR2 FQNEAQ (reference sequence). V was clipped by 3 bases and J by 9 bases; unmatched bases: 3.

The chain employs TRBV9 and TRBJ1-6; tentatively, D is TRBD1 (6 bases). The germline V gene has CDR1 SGDLS and CDR2 YYNGEE. Trimming removed 4 bases from V and 8 bases from J, with 22 bases in between. The CDR3 spans 17 residues. Written as DNA, the CDR3 is TGTGCCAGCAGCCCCGGGGGGGGCAGGCGGTCTCATTCACCCCTCCACTTT. Protein: CASSPGGGRRSHSPLHF.

The chain couples TRBV19 to TRBJ1-2, with D possibly matching TRBD1 (5 bases). V was pared by 10 bases and J by 3 bases, with 24 bases between. Germline lookup yields CDR1 LNHDA and CDR2 SQIVND (reference sequence). This CDR3 contains 16 residues. The chain's CDR3 is CATSSGAIPGDYGYTF. CDR3 bases: TGTGCCACCTCATCCGGGGCTATTCCGGGGGACTATGGCTACACCTTC.

V usage is TRBV21-1 and J usage is TRBJ1-1; the D call TRBD1 from the table was never checked on the DNA. TRBV21-1 counts as a pseudogene. The CDR3 loop spans 13 amino acids. CDR3 region: CASTDRGRYEAFF. CDR3 coding DNA: TGTGCCAGCACGGACAGGGGGAGATATGAAGCTTTCTTT.

The V and J genes are TRBV7-2 and TRBJ2-1; 10 bases are a match to TRBD2. The J segment lost 8 bases and the V segment lost 2 bases, leaving 6 bases of the junction unmatched. The CDR3 spans 15 residues. CDR1 is SGHTA and CDR2 is FQGNSA in the germline V gene. The CDR3 loop reads CASSLLSGRVDEQFF. The CDR3 DNA reads as TGTGCCAGCAGCTTACTAAGCGGGAGGGTCGATGAGCAGTTCTTC.

The V call is TRBV19, the J call TRBJ2-1; D is uncertain. The CDR3 consists of 14 residues. With 9 bases removed from V and 6 bases from J, the gap between germline ends came to 18 bases. The germline gives CDR1 LNHDA, CDR2 SQIVND (reference sequence). The CDR3 DNA follows: TGTGCCAGCCGTAGTCCCGGTGATTCCAATGAGCAGTTCTTC. Translated, it gives CASRSPGDSNEQFF.

The chain employs TRBV10-3 and TRBJ2-3; weak D call: TRBD1 (5 bases). CDR1 and CDR2 (germline): ENHRY, SYGVKD. Trimming removed 10 bases from V and 2 bases from J, with 13 bases in between. The CDR3 loop spans 13 amino acids. The CDR3 sequence is CATRTPATDTQYF. The CDR3 DNA follows: TGTGCCACCCGGACACCCGCCACAGATACGCAGTATTTT.

The CDR3 sequence is CASSYSGSGMFGGELFF. The CDR3 coding sequence is TGTGCCAGCAGCTACTCGGGTAGCGGGATGTTTGGCGGGGAGCTGTTTTTT. The V call is TRBV5-8, the J call TRBJ2-2; 8 bases fit TRBD2. Trimming took 3 bases from V and 7 from J; bases not matched to a gene: 14. Per the germline V gene, CDR1 is SGHTS and CDR2 is YDEGEE. This CDR3 has 17 residues.

V usage is TRBV6-2 or TRBV6-3 and J usage is TRBJ2-7; 12 nucleotides line up with TRBD1. Germline CDR1 and CDR2: MNHEY and SVGEGT. The CDR3 contains 16 residues. Unmatched junction bases numbered 7, after V lost 2 bases and J lost 5 bases. The CDR3 reads CASSYGLGQGANEQYF. The DNA for the CDR3 is TGTGCCAGCAGTTACGGGTTGGGACAGGGGGCCAACGAGCAGTACTTC.

The rearrangement links TRBV28 to TRBJ1-2; 10 bases align to TRBD1. Germline values: CDR1 MDHEN, CDR2 SYDVKM. The CDR3 has 15 amino acids. J gave up 5 bases and V 6 bases, and 9 bases lay outside the gene matches. The DNA for the CDR3 is TGTGCCAGCAGCCTAACCCCGGGACAGGGGTATGGCTACACCTTC. Translated, it gives CASSLTPGQGYGYTF.

The chain employs TRBV5-1 and TRBJ1-2, with 10 bases fitting TRBD1. V was pared by 6 bases and J by 2 bases, with 7 bases of the junction left unmatched. CDR1 SGHRS and CDR2 YFSETQ come from the germline V gene. The CDR3 extends over 15 amino acids. CDR3 loop: CASNAGQGENYGYTF. In DNA form, the CDR3 reads TGCGCCAGCAACGCCGGACAGGGGGAAAACTATGGCTACACCTTC.

The gene calls are TRBV7-4 and TRBJ2-7; D might be TRBD1 (7 bases). Germline lookup yields CDR1 SGHVT and CDR2 SQSDAQ. The V and J ends lost 5 bases and 3 bases respectively, with 29 bases between them. The CDR3 totals 19 residues. CDR3 amino acids: CASSPRRVAGGNSRYEQYF. CDR3 nucleotides: TGTGCCAGCAGCCCTCGTAGGGTGGCAGGGGGGAATTCCCGCTACGAGCAGTACTTC.

The J gene is TRBJ2-7, the V gene TRBV4-1, with a possible D match to TRBD1 (6 bases). The CDR3 totals 15 residues. Between the trimmed V and J ends, which lost 1 base and 3 bases, there was a span of 13 bases. Germline V gives CDR1 MGHRA, CDR2 YSYEKL. CDR3 in DNA: TGCGCCAGCAGCCAAGCACAGGGTAACTACTACGAGCAGTACTTC. Amino acids: CASSQAQGNYYEQYF.

This chain links TRBV24-1 with TRBJ2-1; 11 bases fit TRBD2. CDR1 is KGHDR and CDR2 is SFDVKD in the germline V gene. Germline trimming cut 4 bases from V and 4 bases from J; bases unmatched to any gene: 5. The CDR3 sequence is 16 residues long. The CDR3 sequence: CATSDPSSGGYNEQFF. The CDR3 DNA follows: TGTGCCACCAGTGACCCATCTAGCGGGGGGTACAATGAGCAGTTCTTC.

This chain joins TRBV7-9 and TRBJ1-4; TRBD1 matches at 8 bases. The CDR3 has 12 residues. Germline loops: CDR1 SEHNR, CDR2 FQNEAQ (reference sequence). Trimming removed 2 bases from V and 14 bases from J; junction bases left unmatched: 4. CDR3 amino acids: CASSLTGQGLFF. CDR3 sequence (DNA): TGTGCCAGCAGCTTAACCGGACAGGGCCTGTTTTTT.

The chain recombines TRBV11-1 with TRBJ2-7; 7 nucleotides align to TRBD2. The CDR3 spans 14 residues. Per the germline V gene, CDR1 is SGHAT and CDR2 is FQDESV (reference sequence). Losses at the gene ends were 0 bases for V and 5 bases for J; bases not matched to a gene: 4. The CDR3 region is CASSLAGGTDEQYF. The CDR3 DNA is TGTGCCAGCAGCTTAGCGGGAGGGACGGACGAGCAGTACTTC.

V and J are TRBV4-1 and TRBJ2-2; D is possibly TRBD2 (6 bases). The CDR3 spans 19 residues. The germline V and J ends were trimmed by 1 base and 0 bases, with 18 bases remaining between them. In germline, CDR1 is MGHRA, CDR2 YSYEKL. CDR3 in amino acids: CASSQVMGIADSNTGELFF. CDR3 DNA sequence: TGCGCCAGCAGCCAAGTCATGGGGATAGCGGACTCGAACACCGGGGAGCTGTTTTTT.

This chain links TRBV9 with TRBJ1-1; 9 bases match TRBD1. Germline loops: CDR1 SGDLS, CDR2 YYNGEE. CDR3 size: 14 residues. J gave up 11 bases and V 3 bases, and 11 bases lay outside the gene matches. The CDR3 coding sequence is TGTGCCAGCAGCGGTTTGGGACAGGGTAACTTCGCTTTCTTT. This encodes CASSGLGQGNFAFF.

This chain links TRBV19 with TRBJ2-2; 9 nucleotides match TRBD2. The V and J ends lost 7 bases and 5 bases, in that order; junction bases with no gene match: 5. The germline V gene has CDR1 LNHDA and CDR2 SQIVND (reference sequence). This CDR3 region has 14 residues. CDR3 bases: TGTGCCAGTATCTTTAGCGGGAGTACCGGGGAGCTGTTTTTT. This sequence encodes CASIFSGSTGELFF.

This chain joins TRBV2 and TRBJ2-5, with 11 bases that match TRBD2. V shed 9 bases and J 3 bases; nucleotides not matched to a gene: 3. The CDR3 contains 13 residues. The germline V gene encodes CDR1 SNHLY and CDR2 FYNNEI. The CDR3 nucleotides read TGTGCCAGGTTAGCGGGAGGGGAAGAGACCCAGTACTTC. This sequence encodes CARLAGGEETQYF.